This T cell receptor (beta chain) was sequenced in a study of T-cell memory formation after mild COVID-19. Across the study: Among the donors, TCR clusters were largely specific to each donor.

General study results and limits: Pre-infection memory already had some responding clones, implying cross-reactive memory joined.

TCRdb itself ran the 5' RACE reads through MiXCR, one entry per CDR3 protein. The table includes some 110,000 distinct CDR3 sequences, around an eighth detected once. The germline CDR1 and CDR2 sequences are LNHDA and SQIVND (reference sequence). The CDR3 totals 14 residues. V lost 4 bases, J lost 4 bases, and 12 bases lay in between. With respect to this clonotype: Its antigen remains unidentified.

The sequencing sample was made of PBMCs or a T cell subset sorted from them (not recorded which). V gene TRBV19 combines with J gene TRBJ2-3; D uncertain. This receptor was taken from an adult woman who had mild COVID-19 (a few samples of this study predate the infection). Cell type and time point are not known. CDR3 sequence (DNA): TGTGCCAGTAGTACCAGAAACTGGGCAGATACGCAGTATTTT. This codes for CASSTRNWADTQYF.